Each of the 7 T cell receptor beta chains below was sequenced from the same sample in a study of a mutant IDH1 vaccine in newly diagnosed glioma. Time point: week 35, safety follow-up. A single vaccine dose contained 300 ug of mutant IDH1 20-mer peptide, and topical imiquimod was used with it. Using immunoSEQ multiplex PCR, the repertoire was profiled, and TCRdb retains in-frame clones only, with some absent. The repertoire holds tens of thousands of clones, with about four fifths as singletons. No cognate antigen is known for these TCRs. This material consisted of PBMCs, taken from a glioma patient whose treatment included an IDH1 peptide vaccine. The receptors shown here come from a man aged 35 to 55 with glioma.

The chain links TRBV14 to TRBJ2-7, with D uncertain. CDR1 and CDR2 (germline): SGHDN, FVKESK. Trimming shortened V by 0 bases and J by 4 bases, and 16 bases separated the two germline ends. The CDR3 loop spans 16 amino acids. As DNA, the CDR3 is TGTGCCAGCAGCCAAGAATCAGCGAGAAAAGATTACGAGCAGTACTTC. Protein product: CASSQESARKDYEQYF.

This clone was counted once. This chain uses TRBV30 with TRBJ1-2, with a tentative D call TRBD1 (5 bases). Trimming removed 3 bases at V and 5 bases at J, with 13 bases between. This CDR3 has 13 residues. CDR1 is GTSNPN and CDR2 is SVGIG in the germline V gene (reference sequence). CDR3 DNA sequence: TGTGCCTGGAGCGCGGGGCTGGGGTATGGCTACACCTTC. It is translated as CAWSAGLGYGYTF.

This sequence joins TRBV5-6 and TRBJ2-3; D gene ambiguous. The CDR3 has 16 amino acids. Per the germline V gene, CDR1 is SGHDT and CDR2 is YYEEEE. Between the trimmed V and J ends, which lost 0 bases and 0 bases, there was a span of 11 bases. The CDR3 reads CASSLANFASTDTQYF. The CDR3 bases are TGTGCCAGCAGCTTGGCCAATTTTGCTAGCACAGATACGCAGTATTTT.

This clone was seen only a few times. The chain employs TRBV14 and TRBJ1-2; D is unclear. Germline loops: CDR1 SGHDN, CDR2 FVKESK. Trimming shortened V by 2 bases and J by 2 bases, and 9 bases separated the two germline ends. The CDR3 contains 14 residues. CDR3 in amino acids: CASSQSGINYGYTF. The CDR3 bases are TGTGCCAGCAGCCAATCGGGTATCAACTATGGCTACACCTTC.

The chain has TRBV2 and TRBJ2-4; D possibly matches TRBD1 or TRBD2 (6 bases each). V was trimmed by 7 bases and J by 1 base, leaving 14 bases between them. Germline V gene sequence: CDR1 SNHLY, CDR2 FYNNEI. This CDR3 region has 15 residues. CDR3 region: CASNEGGQAKNIQYF. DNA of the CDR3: TGTGCCAGCAACGAAGGGGGGCAGGCCAAAAACATTCAGTACTTC.

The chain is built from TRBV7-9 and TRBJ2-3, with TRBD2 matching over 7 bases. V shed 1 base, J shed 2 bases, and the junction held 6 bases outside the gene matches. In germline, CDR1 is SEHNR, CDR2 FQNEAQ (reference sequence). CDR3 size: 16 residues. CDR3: CASSLVASGYTDTQYF. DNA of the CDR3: TGTGCCAGCAGCTTAGTAGCTAGCGGCTACACAGATACGCAGTATTTT.

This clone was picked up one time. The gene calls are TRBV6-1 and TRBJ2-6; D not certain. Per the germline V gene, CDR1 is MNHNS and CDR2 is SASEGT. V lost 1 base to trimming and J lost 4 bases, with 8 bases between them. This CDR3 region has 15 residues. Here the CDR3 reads CASSEEVGGANVLTF. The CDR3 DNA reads TGTGCCAGCAGTGAAGAAGTGGGAGGGGCCAACGTCCTGACTTTC.